This T cell receptor (beta chain) stems from a study of Ad26.COV2.S vaccination and SARS-CoV-2 variants. Regarding treatment: approximately 18 received Ad26.COV2.S at low or high dose, single or two shots; 5 received placebo; per-sample allocation not given. Sampling was done on day 63 after the first vaccine or placebo injection. V was pared by 3 bases and J by 3 bases, with 9 bases between. Germline CDR1 reads SGHRS; CDR2 reads YFSETQ. The length of the CDR3 is 13 residues. Data came from immunoSEQ multiplex PCR; TCRdb stores just in-frame clones and leaves some out. The sample consists of 250,000 to 300,000 clones, more than 75% of them appearing once.

The chain carries TRBV5-1 and TRBJ2-5; D unclear. This specimen consisted of peripheral blood, obtained in a trial of Ad26.COV2.S vaccine versus placebo. The sequence was obtained from a person aged 18-60 years who received the Ad26.COV2.S COVID-19 vaccine or a placebo. The CDR3 bases are TGCGCCAGCAGCTCTTTATTCGAAGAGACCCAGTACTTC. Translation: CASSSLFEETQYF.